This TCR beta chain came from a study of blood T cell repertoires in COVID-19. Overall study: COVID-19 samples, acute and convalescent, were from the United States, Italy and Spain.

The cohort comprised adults aged 18 to 89 years residing in 20 to 25 US areas. In the 2 weeks before study entry, exposed participants met a COVID-19 case, which was PCR-confirmed or clinician-diagnosed. The method was immunoSEQ multiplex PCR; TCRdb's version includes in-frame clones alone and lacks a portion of them. In the table there are approximately 260,000 clones, around 83% of which are singletons. Trimming removed 0 bases from V and 3 bases from J; junction bases left unmatched: 3. This CDR3 has 15 amino acids. Germline CDR1 is MNHEY and CDR2 is SVGEGT. The chain links TRBV6-2 or TRBV6-3 to TRBJ2-3; 7 bases match TRBD2. Sequencing used PBMCs or T cells enriched from blood (not recorded which). This sequence was found in a woman aged 50 to 60 who had been exposed to COVID-19. The CDR3 DNA reads as TGTGCCAGCAGTTACTCGGCGGGGGTAACAGATACGCAGTATTTT. Encoded protein: CASSYSAGVTDTQYF.